The 22 T cell receptor beta chains reported below all come from one sample, sequenced in a study of human thymus T cells. Thymic tissue was derived from resections collected during corrective heart surgery. The method was immunoSEQ multiplex PCR; TCRdb's version includes in-frame clones alone and lacks a portion of them. The sample yields about 120,000 clones, 90% to 95% seen once. Sequenced input: thymus tissue. The source is a boy under three years old with a congenital heart defect but otherwise immunologically healthy.

The chain is built from TRBV4-1 and TRBJ2-5, with D possibly being TRBD2 (5 bases). V was clipped by 2 bases and J by 4 bases, with 14 bases between them. This CDR3 has 15 amino acids. Per germline, CDR1 MGHRA and CDR2 YSYEKL. The CDR3 DNA reads as TGCGCCAGCAGCCAACCGGGAACGATGAGAGAGACCCAGTACTTC. It translates to CASSQPGTMRETQYF.

This chain links TRBV18 with TRBJ1-1; D unclear. Germline V gene data show CDR1 as KGHSH and CDR2 as LQKENI. This CDR3 spans 13 amino acids. Trimming cost V 0 bases and J 9 bases, with 11 bases left between them. The CDR3 is CASSPPTVRKAFF. As DNA, the CDR3 is TGTGCCAGCTCACCACCGACGGTGCGGAAAGCTTTCTTT.

The V call is TRBV11-2, the J call TRBJ2-5; D assignment may be TRBD1 or TRBD2 (5 bases each). Germline V gives CDR1 SGHAT, CDR2 FQNNGV. V was cut by 5 bases and J by 5 bases, with 15 bases left in between. The CDR3 covers 14 residues. The CDR3 DNA reads as TGTGCCAGCAGCCCCGAGGGGCGTTGGGAGACCCAGTACTTC. It specifies CASSPEGRWETQYF. Using reference TRBV11-2 and TRBJ2-5 for the parts outside the CDR3, the full variable domain is EAGVAQSPRYKIIEKRQSVAFWCNPISGHATLYWYQQILGQGPKLLIQFQNNGVVDDSQLPKDRFSAERLKGVDSTLKIQPAKLEDSAVYLCASSPEGRWETQYFGPGTRLLVL.

This clone was seen just once. The J gene is TRBJ2-7, the V gene TRBV4-1; TRBD1 agrees at 9 bases. The J segment lost 7 bases and the V segment lost 1 base, leaving 5 bases of the junction unmatched. This CDR3 region has 14 residues. Germline lookup yields CDR1 MGHRA and CDR2 YSYEKL. The CDR3 sequence is CASSQGTGAGEQYF. The CDR3 DNA follows: TGCGCCAGCAGCCAAGGGACAGGGGCCGGAGAGCAGTACTTC.

CDR3 sequence reads: CASSPRTGGREQFF. CDR3 sequence (DNA): TGTGCCAGCAGTCCCCGGACAGGGGGCCGTGAGCAGTTCTTC. The chain employs TRBV28 and TRBJ2-1; 11 nucleotides line up with TRBD1. Trimming cost V 5 bases and J 9 bases; bases outside gene matches: 6. The CDR3 is 14 residues long. Germline-derived CDR1 and CDR2 are MDHEN and SYDVKM.

As DNA, the CDR3 is TGTGCCAGCAGTTCCCCCGGGACAGGGGGCGACGAGCAGTACTTC. It translates to CASSSPGTGGDEQYF. This chain uses TRBV6-5 with TRBJ2-7; 12 nucleotides line up with TRBD1. J gave up 5 bases and V 4 bases, and 6 bases lay outside the gene matches. This CDR3 spans 15 amino acids. Germline V gene data show CDR1 as MNHEY and CDR2 as SVGAGI.

The chain uses TRBV11-3 and TRBJ2-3, with 9 bases that match TRBD2. V dropped 2 bases and J dropped 2; count of bases not matched to a gene: 5. Germline CDR1 SGHNT, CDR2 YENEEA. The CDR3 loop spans 16 amino acids. CDR3 DNA: TGTGCCAGCAGCTTATGGAGCGGGGGGCCCACAGATACGCAGTATTTT. It specifies CASSLWSGGPTDTQYF.

The rearrangement joins TRBV2 to TRBJ2-1, with 11 nucleotides matching TRBD2. V was clipped by 10 bases and J by 2 bases; unmatched bases: 4. The CDR3 runs 14 residues. Germline-derived CDR1 and CDR2 are SNHLY and FYNNEI. The CDR3 sequence: CANKLAGAYNEQFF. Here the CDR3 DNA reads TGTGCCAACAAACTAGCGGGGGCCTACAATGAGCAGTTCTTC.

This clone was recorded only once. The V and J genes are TRBV2 and TRBJ2-5; 13 bases fit TRBD2. CDR3 length: 17 amino acids. The germline V gene has CDR1 SNHLY and CDR2 FYNNEI. The ends lost 6 bases at V and 4 bases at J; junction bases unmatched: 11. The CDR3 protein is CASSEILAGGPAETQYF. DNA of the CDR3: TGTGCCAGCAGCGAGATACTAGCGGGGGGGCCGGCAGAGACCCAGTACTTC.

V gene TRBV5-1 combines with J gene TRBJ1-6, with TRBD1 matching 11 bases. Germline V gene data show CDR1 as SGHRS and CDR2 as YFSETQ. CDR3 length: 17 residues. V trimming: 9 bases; J trimming: 9 bases; junction bases outside the gene matches: 17. This CDR3 is CATTKLDRGLDGSPLHF. In DNA, the CDR3 is TGCGCCACCACTAAACTGGACAGGGGGCTAGATGGTTCACCCCTCCACTTT.

J is TRBJ1-5 and V is TRBV4-3; no clear D. The CDR3 is 13 residues long. The V gene's germline CDR1 is LGHNA and CDR2 YSLEER. With 0 bases removed from V and 7 bases from J, the gap between germline ends came to 7 bases. CDR3 DNA: TGCGCCAGCAGCCAAGATAGTGGACAGCCCCAGCATTTT. Translating gives CASSQDSGQPQHF.

This clone was recorded only once. The V call is TRBV5-5, the J call TRBJ1-2; TRBD1 aligns across 7 bases. The CDR3 is 16 amino acids. With V trimmed by 1 base and J by 4 bases, 10 bases remained unmatched. Germline-derived CDR1 and CDR2 are SGHKS and YYEKEE (reference sequence). CDR3 sequence (DNA): TGTGCCAGCAGCTTGAGGCCGGGACAGTGGAGCTATGGCTACACCTTC. Translation gives CASSLRPGQWSYGYTF.

In nucleotides, the CDR3 is TGTGCCAGCACCCCTGCCGTCCTGAACTCTGGAAACACCATATATTTT. The encoded protein is CASTPAVLNSGNTIYF. The chain uses TRBV6-6 and TRBJ1-3; D ambiguous. The CDR3 consists of 16 residues. V lost 7 bases and J lost 0, with 16 bases in between. Germline CDR1 and CDR2: MNHNY and SVGAGI (reference sequence).

The chain uses TRBV5-8 and TRBJ1-1, with D hard to call. The germline V and J ends were trimmed by 4 bases and 3 bases, with 10 bases remaining between them. Germline V CDR1 and CDR2: SGHTS, YDEGEE. This CDR3 contains 13 residues. The CDR3 loop is CASSPREDTEAFF. The CDR3 DNA sequence: TGTGCCAGCAGCCCACGGGAGGACACTGAAGCTTTCTTT.

This chain uses TRBV11-2 with TRBJ1-1; 8 bases are a match to TRBD1. Germline CDR1 reads SGHAT; CDR2 reads FQNNGV. The trim removed 3 bases at V and 2 bases at J, leaving 5 bases unmatched. The length of the CDR3 is 15 residues. CDR3 protein: CASSLGTGQNTEAFF. CDR3 in DNA: TGTGCCAGCAGCTTGGGGACAGGACAAAACACTGAAGCTTTCTTT.

This sequence joins TRBV9 and TRBJ2-3; a weak D match, TRBD2 (6 bases). The CDR3 runs 15 residues. With 4 bases removed from V and 2 bases from J, the gap between germline ends came to 14 bases. Germline V gene sequence: CDR1 SGDLS, CDR2 YYNGEE. The CDR3 loop reads CASSPQSGVTDTQYF. The CDR3 DNA sequence: TGTGCCAGCAGCCCGCAGTCGGGAGTCACAGATACGCAGTATTTT.

This clone was detected once. V and J are TRBV30 and TRBJ1-3; D possibly corresponds to TRBD1 (6 bases). Looked up from germline, CDR1 is GTSNPN and CDR2 is SVGIG (reference sequence). There are 15 residues in the CDR3. V was cut by 2 bases and J by 0 bases, with 11 bases left in between. CDR3: CAWSTGPPSGNTIYF. CDR3 in DNA: TGTGCCTGGAGTACAGGGCCCCCCTCTGGAAACACCATATATTTT.

The chain is built from TRBV7-2 and TRBJ1-3, with 7 bases identical to TRBD1. The CDR3 extends over 18 amino acids. The J segment lost 0 bases and the V segment lost 0 bases, leaving 8 bases of the junction unmatched. Germline V gene data show CDR1 as SGHTA and CDR2 as FQGNSA. CDR3 sequence (DNA): TGTGCCAGCAGCTTAGCCTCAGGGGGTCTCGTCTCTGGAAACACCATATATTTT. This sequence encodes CASSLASGGLVSGNTIYF.

The J gene is TRBJ2-7, the V gene TRBV5-1; D could derive from TRBD1 or TRBD2 (6 bases each). The CDR3 length is 14 residues. CDR1 is SGHRS and CDR2 is YFSETQ in the germline V gene. Trimming shortened V by 5 bases and J by 5 bases, and 17 bases separated the two germline ends. The CDR3 DNA reads as TGCGCCAGCAGATCCGGGGGCGCCCCGCACGAGCAGTACTTC. As protein: CASRSGGAPHEQYF.

This chain links TRBV10-2 with TRBJ2-1; 12 bases are a match to TRBD2. Germline V gene sequence: CDR1 WSHSY, CDR2 SAAADI. V lost 7 bases, J lost 0 bases, and 13 bases stayed unmatched. The CDR3 length is 19 residues. CDR3 protein: CASTGGWTSGDYSYNEQFF. CDR3 nucleotides: TGCGCCAGCACTGGGGGTTGGACTAGCGGGGACTACTCCTACAATGAGCAGTTCTTC.

The rearrangement links TRBV4-2 to TRBJ2-3, with D unresolved. The CDR3 loop spans 16 amino acids. The V end was cut by 4 bases, the J end by 3 bases, with 17 bases between. Germline V gene data show CDR1 as LGHNA and CDR2 as YNFKEQ. DNA of the CDR3: TGTGCCAGCAGCCCCTCGCCCAGGTTTTATACAGATACGCAGTATTTT. Translated: CASSPSPRFYTDTQYF.

The V gene is TRBV27, the J gene TRBJ1-1; tentatively, D is TRBD1 (6 bases). V was pared by 5 bases and J by 4 bases, with 14 bases between. This CDR3 has 14 residues. Germline lookup yields CDR1 MNHEY and CDR2 SMNVEV (reference sequence). CDR3 residues: CASSHYRESTEAFF. As DNA, the CDR3 is TGTGCCAGCAGTCATTACAGGGAAAGCACTGAAGCTTTCTTT.